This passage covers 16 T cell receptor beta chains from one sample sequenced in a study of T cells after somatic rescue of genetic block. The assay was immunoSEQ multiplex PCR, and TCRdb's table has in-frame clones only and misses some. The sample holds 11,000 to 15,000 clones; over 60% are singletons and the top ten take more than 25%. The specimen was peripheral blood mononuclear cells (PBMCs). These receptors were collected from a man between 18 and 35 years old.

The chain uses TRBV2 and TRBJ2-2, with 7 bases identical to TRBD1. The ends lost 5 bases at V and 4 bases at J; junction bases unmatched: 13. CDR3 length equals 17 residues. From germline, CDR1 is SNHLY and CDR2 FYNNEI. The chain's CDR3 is CASSLELGAGGTGELFF. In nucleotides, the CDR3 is TGTGCCAGCAGTCTCGAATTAGGGGCAGGGGGCACCGGGGAGCTGTTTTTT.

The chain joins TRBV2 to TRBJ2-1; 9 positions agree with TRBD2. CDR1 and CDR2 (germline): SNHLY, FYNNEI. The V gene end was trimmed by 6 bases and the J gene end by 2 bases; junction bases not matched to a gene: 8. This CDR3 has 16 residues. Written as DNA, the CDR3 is TGTGCCAGCAGCCAATTAGCGGGAGCTGCCTACAATGAGCAGTTCTTC. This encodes CASSQLAGAAYNEQFF.

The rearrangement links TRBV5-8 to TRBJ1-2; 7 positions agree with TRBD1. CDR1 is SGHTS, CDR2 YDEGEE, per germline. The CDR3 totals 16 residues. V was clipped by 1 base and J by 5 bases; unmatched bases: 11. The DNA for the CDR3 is TGTGCCAGCAGCTTGCAATTAACAGGGGTCGGATATGGCTACACCTTC. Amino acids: CASSLQLTGVGYGYTF.

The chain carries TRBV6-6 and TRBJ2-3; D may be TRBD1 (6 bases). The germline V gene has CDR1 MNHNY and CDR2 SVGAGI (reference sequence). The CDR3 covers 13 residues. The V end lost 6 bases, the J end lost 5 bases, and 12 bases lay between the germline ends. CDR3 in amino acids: CASRVQGLDTQYF. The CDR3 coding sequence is TGTGCCAGCAGGGTACAGGGATTAGATACGCAGTATTTT.

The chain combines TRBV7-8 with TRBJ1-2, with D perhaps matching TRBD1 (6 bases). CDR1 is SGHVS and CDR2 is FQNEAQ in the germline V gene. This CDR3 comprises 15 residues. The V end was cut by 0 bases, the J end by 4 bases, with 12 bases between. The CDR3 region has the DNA TGTGCCAGCAGCTTAGCTCTAGGGGGAACCTATGGCTACACCTTC. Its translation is CASSLALGGTYGYTF.

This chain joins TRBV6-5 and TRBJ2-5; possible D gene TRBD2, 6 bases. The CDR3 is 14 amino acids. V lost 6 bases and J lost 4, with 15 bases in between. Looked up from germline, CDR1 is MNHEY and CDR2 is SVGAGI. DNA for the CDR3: TGTGCCAGCAGCCCGTTAGCGGTCCGAGAGACCCAGTACTTC. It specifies CASSPLAVRETQYF.

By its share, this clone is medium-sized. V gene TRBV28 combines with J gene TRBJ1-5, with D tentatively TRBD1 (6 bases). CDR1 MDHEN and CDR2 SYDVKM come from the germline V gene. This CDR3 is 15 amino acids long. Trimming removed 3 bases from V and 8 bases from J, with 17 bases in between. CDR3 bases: TGTGCCAGCAGTTTTAATACAGGGAGGATAAAGCCCCAGCATTTT. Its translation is CASSFNTGRIKPQHF.

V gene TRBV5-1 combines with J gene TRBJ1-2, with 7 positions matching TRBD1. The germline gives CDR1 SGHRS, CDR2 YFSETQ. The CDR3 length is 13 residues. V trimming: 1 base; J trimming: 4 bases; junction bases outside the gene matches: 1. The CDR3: CASSLTGVYGYTF. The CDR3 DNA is TGCGCCAGCAGCTTGACAGGGGTCTATGGCTACACCTTC.

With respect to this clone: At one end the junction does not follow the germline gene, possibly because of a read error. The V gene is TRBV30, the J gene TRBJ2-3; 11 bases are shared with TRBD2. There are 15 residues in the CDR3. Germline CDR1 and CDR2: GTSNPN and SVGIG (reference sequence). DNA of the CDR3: TGTGCCTGGTCCTCTACTAGCGGGAGCAGAGATACGCAGTATTTT. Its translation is CAWSSTSGSRDTQYF.

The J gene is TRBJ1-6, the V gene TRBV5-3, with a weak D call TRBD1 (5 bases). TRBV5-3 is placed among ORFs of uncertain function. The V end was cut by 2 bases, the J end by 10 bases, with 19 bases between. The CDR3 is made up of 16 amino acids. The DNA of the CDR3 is TGTGCCAGAAGCTTCAGGGTTAAGGGAGTTAAGTCACCCCTCCACTTT. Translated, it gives CARSFRVKGVKSPLHF.

The CDR3 spells CASSHRADNEKLFF. CDR3 bases: TGTGCCAGTTCGCACAGGGCCGATAATGAAAAACTGTTTTTT. The chain has TRBV6-5 and TRBJ1-4; possibly TRBD1 for D (6 bases). V was clipped by 9 bases and J by 4 bases, with 15 bases between them. This CDR3 has 14 amino acids. Germline values: CDR1 MNHEY, CDR2 SVGAGI.

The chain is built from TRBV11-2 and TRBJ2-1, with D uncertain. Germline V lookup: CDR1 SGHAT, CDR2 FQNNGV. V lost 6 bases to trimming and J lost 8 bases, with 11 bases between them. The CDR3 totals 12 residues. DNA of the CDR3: TGTGCCAGCAGAATGGTCCCCGATGAGCAGTTCTTC. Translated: CASRMVPDEQFF.

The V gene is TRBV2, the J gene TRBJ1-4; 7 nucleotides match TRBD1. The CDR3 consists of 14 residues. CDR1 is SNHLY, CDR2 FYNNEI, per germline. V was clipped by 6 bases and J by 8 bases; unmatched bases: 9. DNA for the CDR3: TGTGCCAGCAGCGCACAGGGGCCTAGGGAAAAACTGTTTTTT. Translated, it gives CASSAQGPREKLFF.

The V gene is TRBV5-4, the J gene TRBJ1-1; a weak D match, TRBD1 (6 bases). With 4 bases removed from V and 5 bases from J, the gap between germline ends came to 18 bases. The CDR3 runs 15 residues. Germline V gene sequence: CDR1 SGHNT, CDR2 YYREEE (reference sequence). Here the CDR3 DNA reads TGTGCCAGCAGCCTCCCCCTCTTACAGGGTACTGAAGCTTTCTTT. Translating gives CASSLPLLQGTEAFF.

For the CDR3, the DNA is TGTGCCAGCAGTTTATCCCAGGACAGGTATAATTCACCCCTCCACTTT. It encodes CASSLSQDRYNSPLHF. The chain carries TRBV28 and TRBJ1-6, with TRBD1 identical over 7 bases. Trimming cost V 1 base and J 4 bases; bases outside gene matches: 4. CDR3 size: 16 residues. Germline CDR1 is MDHEN and CDR2 is SYDVKM.

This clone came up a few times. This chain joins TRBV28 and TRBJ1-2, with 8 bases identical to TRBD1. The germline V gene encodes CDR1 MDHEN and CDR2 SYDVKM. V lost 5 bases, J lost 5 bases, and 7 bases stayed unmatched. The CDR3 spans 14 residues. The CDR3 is CASSPGNRGYGYTF. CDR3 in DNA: TGTGCCAGCAGTCCCGGAAACAGGGGGTATGGCTACACCTTC.